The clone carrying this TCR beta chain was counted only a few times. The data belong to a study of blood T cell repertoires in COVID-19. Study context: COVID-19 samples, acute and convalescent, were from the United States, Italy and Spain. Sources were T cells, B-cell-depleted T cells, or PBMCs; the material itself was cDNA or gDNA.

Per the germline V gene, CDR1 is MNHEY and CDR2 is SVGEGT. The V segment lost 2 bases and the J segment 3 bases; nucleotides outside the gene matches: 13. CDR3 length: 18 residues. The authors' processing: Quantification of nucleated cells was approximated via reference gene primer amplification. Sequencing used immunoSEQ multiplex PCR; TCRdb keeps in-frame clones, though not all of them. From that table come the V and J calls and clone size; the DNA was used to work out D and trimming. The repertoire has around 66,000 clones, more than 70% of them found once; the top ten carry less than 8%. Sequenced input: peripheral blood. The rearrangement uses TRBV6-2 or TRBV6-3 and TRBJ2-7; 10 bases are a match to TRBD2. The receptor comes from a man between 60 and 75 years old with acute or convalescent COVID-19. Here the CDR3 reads CASSYLPSGGHQGYEQYF. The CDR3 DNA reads TGTGCCAGCAGTTACCTGCCTAGCGGGGGCCATCAAGGCTACGAGCAGTACTTC.